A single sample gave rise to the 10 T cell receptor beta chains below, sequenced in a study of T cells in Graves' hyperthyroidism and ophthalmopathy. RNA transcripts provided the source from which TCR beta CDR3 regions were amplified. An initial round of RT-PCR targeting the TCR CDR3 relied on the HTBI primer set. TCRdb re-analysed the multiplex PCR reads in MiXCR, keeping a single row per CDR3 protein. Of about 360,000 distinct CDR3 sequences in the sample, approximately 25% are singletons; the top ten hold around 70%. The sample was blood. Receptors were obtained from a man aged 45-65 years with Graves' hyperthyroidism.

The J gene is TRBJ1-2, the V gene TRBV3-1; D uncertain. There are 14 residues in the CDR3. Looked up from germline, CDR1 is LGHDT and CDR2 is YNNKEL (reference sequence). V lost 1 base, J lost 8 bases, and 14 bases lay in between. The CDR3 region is CASSQVGSTQGYTF. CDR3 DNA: TGTGCCAGCAGCCAAGTAGGCTCGACCCAAGGCTACACCTTC.

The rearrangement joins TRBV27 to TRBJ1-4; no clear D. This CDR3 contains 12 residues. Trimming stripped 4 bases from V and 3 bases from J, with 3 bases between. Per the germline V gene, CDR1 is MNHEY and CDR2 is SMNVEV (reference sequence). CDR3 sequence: CASSSPNEKLFF. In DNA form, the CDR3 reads TGTGCCAGCAGTTCCCCTAATGAAAAACTGTTTTTT. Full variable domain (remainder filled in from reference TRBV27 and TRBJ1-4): EAQVTQNPRYLITVTGKKLTVTCSQNMNHEYMSWYRQDPGLGLRQIYYSMNVEVTDKGDVPEGYKVSRKEKRNFPLILESPSPNQTSLYFCASSSPNEKLFFGSGTQLSVL.

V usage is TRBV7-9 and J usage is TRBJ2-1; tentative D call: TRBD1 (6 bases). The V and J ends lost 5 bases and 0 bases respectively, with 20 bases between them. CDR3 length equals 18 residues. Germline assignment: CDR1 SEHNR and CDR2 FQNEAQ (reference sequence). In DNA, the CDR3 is TGTGCCAGCAGCCCAAGAACAGGGTCCGCTCGCTCCTACAATGAGCAGTTCTTC. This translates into CASSPRTGSARSYNEQFF.

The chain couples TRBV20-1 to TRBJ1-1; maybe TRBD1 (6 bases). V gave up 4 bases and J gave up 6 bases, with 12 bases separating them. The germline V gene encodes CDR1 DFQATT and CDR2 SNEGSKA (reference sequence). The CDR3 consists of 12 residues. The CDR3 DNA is TGCAGTGCTACGAGACAGGTCGCTGAAGCTTTCTTT. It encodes CSATRQVAEAFF.

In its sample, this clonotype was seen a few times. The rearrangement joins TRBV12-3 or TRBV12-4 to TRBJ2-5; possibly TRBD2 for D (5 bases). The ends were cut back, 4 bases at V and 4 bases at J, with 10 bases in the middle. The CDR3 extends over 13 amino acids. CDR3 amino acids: CASSSAGTETQYF. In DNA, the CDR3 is TGTGCCAGCAGTTCGGCGGGTACAGAGACCCAGTACTTC.

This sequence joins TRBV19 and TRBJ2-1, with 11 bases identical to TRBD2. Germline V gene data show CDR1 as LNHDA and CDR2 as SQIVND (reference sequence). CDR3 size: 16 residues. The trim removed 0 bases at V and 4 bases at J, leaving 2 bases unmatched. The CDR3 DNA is TGTGCCAGTAGTATAGAAACTAGCGGGAGTTACAATGAGCAGTTCTTC. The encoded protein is CASSIETSGSYNEQFF.

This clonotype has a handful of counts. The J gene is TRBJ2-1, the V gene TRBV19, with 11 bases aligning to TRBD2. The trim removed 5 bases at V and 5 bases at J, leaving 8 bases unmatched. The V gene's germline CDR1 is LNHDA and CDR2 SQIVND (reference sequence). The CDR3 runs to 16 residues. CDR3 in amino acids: CASSPPTSGIDNEQFF. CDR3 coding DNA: TGTGCCAGTAGTCCACCGACTAGCGGGATCGACAATGAGCAGTTCTTC.

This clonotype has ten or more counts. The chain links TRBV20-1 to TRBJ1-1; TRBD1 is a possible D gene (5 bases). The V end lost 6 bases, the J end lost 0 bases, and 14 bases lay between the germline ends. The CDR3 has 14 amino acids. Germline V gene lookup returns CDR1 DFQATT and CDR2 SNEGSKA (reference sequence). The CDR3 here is CSAPRDGLNTEAFF. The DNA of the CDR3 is TGCAGTGCCCCTAGGGACGGTTTGAACACTGAAGCTTTCTTT.

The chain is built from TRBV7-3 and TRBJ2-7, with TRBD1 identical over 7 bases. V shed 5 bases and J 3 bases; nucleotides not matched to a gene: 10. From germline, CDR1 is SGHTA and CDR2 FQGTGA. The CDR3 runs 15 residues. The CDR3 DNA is TGTGCCAGCAGCGTAGGGGGACAGACTAACTACGAGCAGTACTTC. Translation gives CASSVGGQTNYEQYF.

DNA of the CDR3: TGTGCCAGCAGCTCTGAAACTAGCGGGGTATTGGGTCGGGAGCAGTACTTC. Translation gives CASSSETSGVLGREQYF. This rearrangement joins TRBV7-9 to TRBJ2-7; 10 bases are a match to TRBD2. The CDR3 totals 17 residues. CDR1 SEHNR and CDR2 FQNEAQ come from the germline V gene (reference sequence). With 4 bases clipped from V and 7 bases from J, the junction kept 16 bases outside the gene matches.